The 16 T cell receptor beta chains below come from one sample, sequenced in a study of T cell repertoires in cytomegalovirus infection. No antigen has been assigned to these receptors. TCRdb re-called the reads with MiXCR, one entry per CDR3 protein. The table has approximately 910,000 distinct CDR3 sequences, roughly 31% seen once. Sequences were derived from cultured CD8+ T cells from PBMCs, sampled from culture after CMV antigen stimulation. These receptors all stem from a human donor in good health (CMV status not recorded). Some clones in this sample may be carry-over from other donors' samples.

This clonotype turned up a few times. The chain is built from TRBV20-1 and TRBJ2-2; D is unclear. The germline V gene has CDR1 DFQATT and CDR2 SNEGSKA (reference sequence). V shed 3 bases and J shed 0 bases, with 8 bases lying between them. The CDR3 contains 14 residues. The CDR3 loop is CSASQRPNTGELFF. For the CDR3, the DNA is TGCAGTGCTAGCCAAAGACCGAACACCGGGGAGCTGTTTTTT.

This chain links TRBV6-5 with TRBJ2-2; TRBD1 matches 10 bases. Trimming removed 6 bases from V and 7 bases from J; junction bases left unmatched: 29. The CDR3 consists of 22 residues. Per the germline V gene, CDR1 is MNHEY and CDR2 is SVGAGI. Here the CDR3 DNA reads TGTGCCAGCAGACAAAAACCCCCCGACAGGGGGCTGTACGCGGCGCCGGACGGGGAGCTGTTTTTT. Translating it yields CASRQKPPDRGLYAAPDGELFF.

This clonotype showed up just a few times. The V gene is TRBV7-9, the J gene TRBJ2-7; maybe TRBD2 (6 bases). Germline V lookup: CDR1 SEHNR, CDR2 FQNEAQ (reference sequence). CDR3 size: 15 residues. Trimming removed 4 bases from V and 4 bases from J, with 17 bases in between. CDR3 sequence: CASSSRDSRGYEQYF. CDR3 in DNA: TGTGCCAGCAGCTCCCGGGACTCTCGGGGGTACGAGCAGTACTTC.

This clonotype was counted between two and nine times. This chain connects TRBV15 to TRBJ2-1; TRBD2 matches at 7 bases. The CDR3 totals 11 residues. Per germline, CDR1 LNHNV and CDR2 YYDKDF (reference sequence). Unmatched junction bases numbered 4, after V lost 10 bases and J lost 7 bases. The CDR3 spells CAILAVNEQFF. The CDR3 DNA reads as TGTGCCATCCTAGCGGTAAATGAGCAGTTCTTC.

This chain joins TRBV28 and TRBJ2-7, with 9 bases aligning to TRBD2. This CDR3 contains 16 residues. J lost 4 bases, V lost 2 bases, and 9 bases had no gene match. Germline lookup yields CDR1 MDHEN and CDR2 SYDVKM. For the CDR3, the DNA is TGTGCCAGCAGTTTAGGGTGGTCTAGCGGGGCATACGAGCAGTACGTC. This codes for CASSLGWSSGAYEQYV.

This clonotype was observed a handful of times. This chain links TRBV7-6 with TRBJ2-1; D is possibly TRBD2 (6 bases). Trimming stripped 4 bases from V and 0 bases from J, with 19 bases between. Germline lookup yields CDR1 SGHVS and CDR2 FNYEAQ. This CDR3 is built from 18 residues. The CDR3 reads CASSSTGVLGGSYNEQFF. The CDR3 nucleotides are TGTGCCAGCAGCTCTACAGGAGTTTTGGGGGGCTCCTACAATGAGCAGTTCTTC.

The chain carries TRBV15 and TRBJ1-1; no clear D gene. Between the trimmed V and J ends, which lost 6 bases and 6 bases, there was a span of 11 bases. CDR1 and CDR2 from the germline V gene are LNHNV and YYDKDF (reference sequence). CDR3 length: 12 residues. CDR3 sequence (DNA): TGTGCCACCAGGGACGGACGCGCTGAAGCTTTCTTT. As protein: CATRDGRAEAFF. The full variable domain, completed using reference TRBV15 and TRBJ1-1, is DAMVIQNPRYQVTQFGKPVTLSCSQTLNHNVMYWYQQKSSQAPKLLFHYYDKDFNNEADTPDNFQSRRPNTSFCFLDIRSPGLGDTAMYLCATRDGRAEAFFGQGTRLTVV.

The chain is built from TRBV9 and TRBJ2-3; D unresolved. Germline V gene lookup returns CDR1 SGDLS and CDR2 YYNGEE. CDR3 length equals 15 residues. Trimming took 3 bases from V and 5 from J, leaving 16 bases between them. For the CDR3, the DNA is TGTGCCAGCAGCGCAATACACATTTCGGGAGATACGCAGTATTTT. It specifies CASSAIHISGDTQYF.

This clonotype was detected a few times. The chain employs TRBV20-1 and TRBJ1-2; D not resolved. This CDR3 contains 13 residues. Trimming removed 4 bases from V and 6 bases from J, with 15 bases in between. CDR1 DFQATT and CDR2 SNEGSKA come from the germline V gene (reference sequence). The CDR3 reads CSAIPWGGDGYTF. The CDR3 nucleotides read TGCAGTGCTATCCCCTGGGGAGGAGATGGCTACACCTTC.

The chain combines TRBV7-9 with TRBJ1-2, with 9 positions matching TRBD1. Germline-derived CDR1 and CDR2 are SEHNR and FQNEAQ (reference sequence). J was trimmed by 7 bases and V by 4 bases; bases with no gene match: 1. The CDR3 has 12 residues. The chain's CDR3 is CASSSTGGGYTF. DNA for the CDR3: TGTGCCAGCAGCTCGACAGGGGGTGGCTACACCTTC.

At least ten counts were recorded for this clonotype. The chain links TRBV27 to TRBJ2-1; 7 bases map to TRBD2. Germline V lookup: CDR1 MNHEY, CDR2 SMNVEV (reference sequence). Trimming at V came to 7 bases and at J to 0 bases, leaving 6 bases not matched to a gene. The CDR3 runs 15 residues. CDR3 residues: CASTPRGSSYNEQFF. The DNA for the CDR3 is TGTGCCAGCACCCCGCGGGGGAGCTCCTACAATGAGCAGTTCTTC.

This clonotype was seen many times. V is TRBV7-2 and J is TRBJ2-7; a possible D gene is TRBD1 (6 bases). Looked up from germline, CDR1 is SGHTA and CDR2 is FQGNSA. The V end lost 5 bases, the J end lost 0 bases, and 11 bases lay between the germline ends. This CDR3 is built from 14 residues. As DNA, the CDR3 is TGTGCCAGCAGCGCAACAGGGTACTCCTACGAGCAGTACGTC. Translated, it gives CASSATGYSYEQYV.

Remarks on this clonotype: Sequence at one end of the junction differs from germline and may be a read error. V usage is TRBV4-3 and J usage is TRBJ2-2, with D possibly TRBD1 on 5 matching bases. The CDR3 is 16 amino acids. CDR1 and CDR2 (germline): LGHNA, YSLEER. The CDR3 sequence: CASSQEETVYTRELFF. The DNA of the CDR3 is TGCGCCAGCAGCCAAGAAGAGACAGTGTACACCAGGGAGCTGTTTTTT.

A few counts support this clonotype. The genes are TRBV2 and TRBJ2-7, with D tentatively TRBD2 (5 bases). Trimming took 1 base from V and 5 from J, leaving 15 bases between them. This CDR3 comprises 15 residues. Germline lookup yields CDR1 SNHLY and CDR2 FYNNEI. The CDR3 DNA is TGTGCCAGCAGTGAAGATGCTAGCTACAGAGACGAGCAGTACTTC. Amino acids: CASSEDASYRDEQYF.

The chain has TRBV7-6 and TRBJ2-3, with D hard to call. CDR1 and CDR2 from the germline V gene are SGHVS and FNYEAQ. The CDR3 sequence is 15 residues long. Trimming removed 3 bases from V and 2 bases from J, with 12 bases in between. CDR3 residues: CASSFTATITDTQYF. CDR3 sequence (DNA): TGTGCCAGCAGCTTCACAGCAACTATCACAGATACGCAGTATTTT. The entire variable domain, with the rest obtained from reference TRBV7-6 and TRBJ2-3, is as follows: GAGVSQSPRYKVTKRGQDVALRCDPISGHVSLYWYRQALGQGPEFLTYFNYEAQQDKSGLPNDRFSAERPEGSISTLTIQRTEQRDSAMYRCASSFTATITDTQYFGPGTRLTVL.

This clonotype appeared a few times. This chain links TRBV4-1 with TRBJ1-1; no clear D gene. The length of the CDR3 is 14 residues. The V gene lost 0 bases and the J gene lost 4 bases, with 9 bases spanning the gap. Germline V gene data show CDR1 as MGHRA and CDR2 as YSYEKL. The CDR3 DNA is TGCGCCAGCAGCCAAGAGGGATGGAGCACTGAAGCTTTCTTT. The encoded protein is CASSQEGWSTEAFF.